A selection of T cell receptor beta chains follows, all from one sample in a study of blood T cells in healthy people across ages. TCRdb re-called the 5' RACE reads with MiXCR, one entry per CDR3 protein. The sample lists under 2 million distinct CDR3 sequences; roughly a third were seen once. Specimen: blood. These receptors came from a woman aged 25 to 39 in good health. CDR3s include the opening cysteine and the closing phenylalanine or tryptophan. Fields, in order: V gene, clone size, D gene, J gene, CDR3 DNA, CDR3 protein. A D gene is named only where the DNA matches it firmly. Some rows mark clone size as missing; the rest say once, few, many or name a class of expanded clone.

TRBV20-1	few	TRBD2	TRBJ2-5	TGCAGTGCTTCACCATTGGGGACTACCCGTGGGGAGACCCAGTACTTC	CSASPLGTTRGETQYF
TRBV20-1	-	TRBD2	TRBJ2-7	TGCAGTGCCAGGAAAATCAGCGGGAGGGACGAGCAGTACTTC	CSARKISGRDEQYF
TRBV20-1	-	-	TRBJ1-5	TGCAGTGCTAGAGATGGTGACAGGAAGAGCAATCAGCCCCAGCATTTT	CSARDGDRKSNQPQHF
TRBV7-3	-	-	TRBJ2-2	TGTGCCAGCAGCCCGCGGATCTCAGGGAACACCGGGGGGCTGTTTTTT	CASSPRISGNTGGLFF
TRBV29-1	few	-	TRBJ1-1	TGCAGCGTTGGCTCCTCCCGGGGTACTGAAGCTTTCTTT	CSVGSSRGTEAFF
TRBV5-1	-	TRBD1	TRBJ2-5	TGCGCCAGCAGCAAAGAACAGGGGGCAAAAGAGACCCAGTACTTC	CASSKEQGAKETQYF
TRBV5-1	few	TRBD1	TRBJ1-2	TGCGCCAGCCGCACGACCTGGGACAGAAACGGCTACACCTTC	CASRTTWDRNGYTF
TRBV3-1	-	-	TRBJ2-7	TGTGCCAGCAGCCAAGGCCTTCCGGGACAACCCTACGAGCAGTACTTC	CASSQGLPGQPYEQYF
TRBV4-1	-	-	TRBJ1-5	TGCGCCAGCAGCCAAGTGGGGAGCGGATGTAGCAATCAGCCCCAGCATTTT	CASSQVGSGCSNQPQHF
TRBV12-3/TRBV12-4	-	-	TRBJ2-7	TGTGCCAGCAAAAGGCGAGACGGCCCTTCCTACGAGCAGTACTTC	CASKRRDGPSYEQYF
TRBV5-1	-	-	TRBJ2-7	TGCGCCAGCAGCTTAGGGGGATCCACGAACCCCCGATACGAGCAGTACTTC	CASSLGGSTNPRYEQYF
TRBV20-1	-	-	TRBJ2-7	TGCAGTGCTGAGGGCGGGGTTCGTGATTCAGGTTCCTACGAGCAGTACTTC	CSAEGGVRDSGSYEQYF
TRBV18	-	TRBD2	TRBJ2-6	TGTGCCAGCTCACCTCTAGCGGCCCTCTCTGGGGCCAACGTCCTGACTTTC	CASSPLAALSGANVLTF
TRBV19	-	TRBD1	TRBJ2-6	TGTGCCAGTACCGCCCGACAGGGGCCGGCCGGGGCCAACGTCCTGACTTTC	CASTARQGPAGANVLTF
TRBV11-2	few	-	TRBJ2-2	TGTGCCAGCAGCTTTACCGGCACCGGGGACCTGTTTTTT	CASSFTGTGDLFF
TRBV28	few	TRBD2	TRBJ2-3	TGTGCCAGCAGTCCCTATATGGGACTAGCGGTAGATACGCAGTATTTT	CASSPYMGLAVDTQYF
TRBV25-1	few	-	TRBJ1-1	TGTGCCAGCAGTGAAGGCGGGACGGACACTGAAGCTTTCTTT	CASSEGGTDTEAFF
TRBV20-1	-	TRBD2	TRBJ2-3	TGCAGTGCTCTAGCGCCTAGCGGGAGGGCCCGGGCAGATACGCAGTATTTT	CSALAPSGRARADTQYF
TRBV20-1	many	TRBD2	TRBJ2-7	TGCAGTGCGAAGCGGGGCGAGCAGTACTTC	CSAKRGEQYF
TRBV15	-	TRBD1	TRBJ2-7	TGTGCCACCAGCAGAGTTCGACAGGGCTCCTACGAGCAGTACTTC	CATSRVRQGSYEQYF
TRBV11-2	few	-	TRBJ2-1	TGTGCCAGCAGCTTAGGGATCGGGACTCACAATGAGCAGTTCTTC	CASSLGIGTHNEQFF
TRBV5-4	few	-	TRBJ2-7	TGTGCCAGCAGCTTGCGGCAGGGTGACATGTCCGAGCAGTACTTC	CASSLRQGDMSEQYF
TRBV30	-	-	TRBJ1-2	TGTGCCTGGACAGGGCTAAACTATGGCTACACCTTC	CAWTGLNYGYTF
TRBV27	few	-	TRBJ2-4	TGTGCCAGCAGTTTATCGGTAGCGGCCAAAAACATTCAGTACTTC	CASSLSVAAKNIQYF
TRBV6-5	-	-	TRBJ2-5	TGTGCCAGCAGTTCCTCGTCGTGGGACGGTTCAGAGACCCAGTACTTC	CASSSSSWDGSETQYF
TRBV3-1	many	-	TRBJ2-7	TGTGCCAGCAGCCAGGGGGTCTACGAGCAGTACTTC	CASSQGVYEQYF
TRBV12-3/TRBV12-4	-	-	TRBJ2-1	TGTGCCAGCAGAGTTAGCGGAACCTACAATGAGCAGTTCTTC	CASRVSGTYNEQFF
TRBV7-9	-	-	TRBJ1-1	TGTGCCAGCAGCTCCGTTGGCGGGCCGACTGAAGCTTTCTTT	CASSSVGGPTEAFF
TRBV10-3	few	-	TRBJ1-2	TGTGCCATCAGTGTTGAAGTAGATAACTATGGCTACACCTTC	CAISVEVDNYGYTF
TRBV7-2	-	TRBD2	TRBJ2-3	TGTGCCAGCAGACAAGCTAGCGGGGGGGCCCCAGATACGCAGTATTTT	CASRQASGGAPDTQYF
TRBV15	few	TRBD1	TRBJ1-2	TGTGCCACCAGCGTCGCAGGGGGCAGGTTTGCCATCGGCTACACCTTC	CATSVAGGRFAIGYTF
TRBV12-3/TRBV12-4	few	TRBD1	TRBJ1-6	TGTGCCAGCAAGTCTACAGGGGTTTCACCCCTCCACTTT	CASKSTGVSPLHF
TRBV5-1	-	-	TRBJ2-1	TGCGCCAGCAGCTGGGCCCTTGGGACTAATGAGCAGTTCTTC	CASSWALGTNEQFF
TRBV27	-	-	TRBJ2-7	TGTGCCAGCAGTTTCGGGGGAACTCCCTCCTACGAGCAGTACTTC	CASSFGGTPSYEQYF
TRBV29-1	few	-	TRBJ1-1	TGCAGCGTTGAAGGGACAGCATTTAACACTGAAGCTTTCTTT	CSVEGTAFNTEAFF
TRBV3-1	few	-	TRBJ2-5	TGTGCCAGCAGCCAGGGGTCCCGGGGTCAAGAGACCCAGTACTTC	CASSQGSRGQETQYF
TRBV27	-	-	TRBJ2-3	TGTGCCCCTGGCCCAGGGAACCGGGATACGCAGTATTTT	CAPGPGNRDTQYF
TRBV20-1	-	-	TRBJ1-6	TGCAGTGCTTCAGGGCAGGGTATGGATAATTCACCCCTCCACTTT	CSASGQGMDNSPLHF
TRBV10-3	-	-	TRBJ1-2	TGTGCCATCAGTGGGACAGCCGGGGGGTATGGCTACACCTTC	CAISGTAGGYGYTF
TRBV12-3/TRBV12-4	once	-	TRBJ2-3	TGTGCCTGCAGTGGGGACCTTACAGATACGCAGTATTTT	CACSGDLTDTQYF